This passage covers 21 T cell receptor beta chains from one sample sequenced in a study of vaccination and CD4 T cells after COVID-19. Treatment denoted: roughly 10-day PBMC culture with coronavirus spike peptide pools or control peptides (ViraFEST assay). Sequencing of the DNA from cultured CD4+ T cells was carried out with the Oncomine TCR Beta short-read assay. TCRdb ran MiXCR on the PCR reads and lists one entry per CDR3 protein. The table records roughly 20,000 distinct CDR3 sequences, less than 60% of them present only once. These receptors have no identified antigens. The sample was CD4+ T cells from blood, cultured in vitro, taken after SARS-CoV-2 vaccination. The source of these receptors is a human donor who had recovered from COVID-19.

The table lists this clonotype with a few counts. This CDR3 reads CAISTDRGDTEAFF. DNA for the CDR3: TGTGCCATCAGCACGGACCGGGGGGACACTGAAGCTTTCTTT. V usage is TRBV10-3 and J usage is TRBJ1-1, with D perhaps matching TRBD1 (5 bases). Trimming shortened V by 6 bases and J by 3 bases, and 14 bases separated the two germline ends. CDR3 length: 14 amino acids. CDR1 and CDR2 (germline): ENHRY, SYGVKD.

This clonotype was seen a few times. The chain couples TRBV20-1 to TRBJ1-2, with 7 bases that match TRBD1. The germline V gene has CDR1 DFQATT and CDR2 SNEGSKA (reference sequence). Germline trimming cut 0 bases from V and 1 base from J; bases unmatched to any gene: 2. CDR3 size: 14 residues. The CDR3 bases are TGCAGTGCTAGAGATTACAGGGGTAACTATGGCTACACCTTC. It codes for CSARDYRGNYGYTF.

The J gene is TRBJ1-6, the V gene TRBV4-3; D unresolved. The CDR3 length is 14 residues. The ends were cut back, 0 bases at V and 11 bases at J, with 11 bases in the middle. The V gene's germline CDR1 is LGHNA and CDR2 YSLEER. The CDR3 protein is CASSQDQLSPPLHF. The CDR3 bases are TGCGCCAGCAGCCAAGATCAGTTGTCTCCACCCCTCCACTTT.

The DNA for the CDR3 is TGTGCCAGCAGCTTGACAGGCTACGAGCAGTACTTC. Residues: CASSLTGYEQYF. The gene calls are TRBV7-2 and TRBJ2-7; D perhaps matches TRBD1 (6 bases). This CDR3 spans 12 amino acids. Germline CDR1 is SGHTA and CDR2 is FQGNSA. V was pared by 3 bases and J by 3 bases, with 6 bases between.

The V and J genes are TRBV20-1 and TRBJ2-5; unclear D gene. CDR3 size: 12 residues. The V gene's germline CDR1 is DFQATT and CDR2 SNEGSKA (reference sequence). Trimming removed 6 bases from V and 5 bases from J, with 13 bases in between. The CDR3 DNA follows: TGCAGTGCCCTGTGGTCCCTGGAGACCCAGTACTTC. Residues: CSALWSLETQYF.

The V and J genes are TRBV6-1 and TRBJ2-4; 7 nucleotides agree with TRBD2. The CDR3 is 13 amino acids. V was clipped by 5 bases and J by 6 bases; unmatched bases: 4. Germline assignment: CDR1 MNHNS and CDR2 SASEGT. The chain's CDR3 is CASSRDYLNIQYF. CDR3 DNA: TGTGCCAGCAGTAGGGACTACTTAAACATTCAGTACTTC.

The J gene is TRBJ2-5, the V gene TRBV6-5, with TRBD1 matching 8 bases. CDR3 size: 13 residues. Germline loops: CDR1 MNHEY, CDR2 SVGAGI. Unmatched junction bases numbered 3, after V lost 4 bases and J lost 5 bases. CDR3 sequence: CASSSRQGETQYF. CDR3 sequence (DNA): TGTGCCAGCAGTTCCCGACAGGGGGAGACCCAGTACTTC.

This chain connects TRBV6-1 to TRBJ2-1, with a tentative D call TRBD2 (5 bases). The CDR3 consists of 14 residues. Deletions cut 6 bases from V and 7 bases from J, with 16 bases between. CDR1 is MNHNS, CDR2 SASEGT, per germline. The CDR3 DNA is TGTGCCAGCAGGACCCTCTACGGGAATAATGAGCAGTTCTTC. Its translation: CASRTLYGNNEQFF.

The chain combines TRBV7-9 with TRBJ1-2, with D uncertain. CDR1 is SEHNR, CDR2 FQNEAQ, per germline (reference sequence). The CDR3 totals 13 residues. V was trimmed by 10 bases and J by 6 bases, leaving 18 bases between them. CDR3 sequence reads: CAIPNGDADGYTF. In DNA form, the CDR3 reads TGTGCCATCCCCAACGGGGATGCTGATGGCTACACCTTC.

The chain joins TRBV5-5 to TRBJ1-6, with D hard to call. The V gene's germline CDR1 is SGHKS and CDR2 YYEKEE (reference sequence). Between the trimmed V and J ends, which lost 0 bases and 6 bases, there was a span of 10 bases. This CDR3 region has 15 residues. CDR3 loop: CASSLVPGSNSPLHF. In DNA form, the CDR3 reads TGTGCCAGCAGCTTGGTCCCGGGATCTAATTCACCCCTCCACTTT.

The chain carries TRBV19 and TRBJ2-3; the D gene is possibly TRBD2 (5 bases). The V gene lost 6 bases and the J gene lost 0 bases, with 13 bases spanning the gap. The CDR3 consists of 15 residues. The V gene's germline CDR1 is LNHDA and CDR2 SQIVND (reference sequence). DNA of the CDR3: TGTGCCAGTAGCCCCGGACGGGAAAGCACAGATACGCAGTATTTT. This codes for CASSPGRESTDTQYF.

This clonotype has only a few counts. This chain joins TRBV6-1 and TRBJ1-5; 8 bases are shared with TRBD1. The CDR3 sequence is 15 residues long. Germline lookup yields CDR1 MNHNS and CDR2 SASEGT. V gave up 5 bases and J gave up 4 bases; unmatched junction bases: 7. The CDR3 DNA is TGTGCCAGCAGTAGCCGGGGGGACAGGAATCAGCCCCAGCATTTT. Its translation is CASSSRGDRNQPQHF.

The rearrangement joins TRBV11-3 to TRBJ1-1; D gene ambiguous. The CDR3 sequence is 13 residues long. The V gene's germline CDR1 is SGHNT and CDR2 YENEEA. V was trimmed by 10 bases and J by 5 bases, leaving 17 bases between them. CDR3 sequence: CATQREEGTEAFF. CDR3 DNA: TGTGCCACCCAACGGGAGGAAGGGACTGAAGCTTTCTTT.

This clonotype is a singleton in its sample. The chain recombines TRBV10-3 with TRBJ2-7; D not resolved. The V gene lost 4 bases and the J gene lost 2 bases, with 9 bases spanning the gap. The CDR3 runs 13 residues. CDR1 is ENHRY, CDR2 SYGVKD, per germline. CDR3 in DNA: TGTGCCATCAGTGGGTCAGGAACCTACGAGCAGTACTTC. It yields the protein CAISGSGTYEQYF.

The V gene is TRBV10-1, the J gene TRBJ2-2, with 12 bases aligning to TRBD2. CDR1 is WNHNN and CDR2 is SYGVQD in the germline V gene (reference sequence). With 6 bases clipped from V and 7 bases from J, the junction kept 9 bases outside the gene matches. The length of the CDR3 is 16 residues. The CDR3 is CASSDPTSGSDGELFF. Here the CDR3 DNA reads TGCGCCAGCAGCGACCCGACTAGCGGGAGTGACGGGGAGCTGTTTTTT.

The V gene is TRBV20-1, the J gene TRBJ2-3; D might be TRBD2 (7 bases). The CDR3 covers 14 residues. Germline-derived CDR1 and CDR2 are DFQATT and SNEGSKA (reference sequence). V lost 5 bases, J lost 3 bases, and 15 bases lay in between. CDR3 region: CSAVGGPGTDTQYF. DNA of the CDR3: TGCAGTGCTGTCGGGGGGCCGGGTACAGATACGCAGTATTTT.

The chain combines TRBV5-1 with TRBJ2-3; TRBD1 is a possible D gene (6 bases). Germline V gene lookup returns CDR1 SGHRS and CDR2 YFSETQ. CDR3 length: 13 residues. V was trimmed by 4 bases and J by 6 bases, leaving 12 bases between them. CDR3 nucleotides: TGCGCCAGCAGCCCACGGACAGTGGATACGCAGTATTTT. Its protein product is CASSPRTVDTQYF. The entire variable domain, with the rest obtained from reference TRBV5-1 and TRBJ2-3, is as follows: KAGVTQTPRYLIKTRGQQVTLSCSPISGHRSVSWYQQTPGQGLQFLFEYFSETQRNKGNFPGRFSGRQFSNSRSEMNVSTLELGDSALYLCASSPRTVDTQYFGPGTRLTVL.

There are a few counts of this clonotype. The chain is built from TRBV6-2 or TRBV6-3 and TRBJ2-5, with TRBD1 identical over 8 bases. The CDR3 extends over 14 amino acids. Germline V gene data show CDR1 as MNHEY and CDR2 as SVGEGT. V shed 2 bases and J 2 bases; nucleotides not matched to a gene: 1. The CDR3 spells CASSYRTGQETQYF. The CDR3 bases are TGTGCCAGCAGTTACCGGACAGGGCAAGAGACCCAGTACTTC.

J is TRBJ1-2 and V is TRBV5-1; 11 bases align to TRBD1. The CDR3 loop spans 15 amino acids. V lost 4 bases, J lost 5 bases, and 7 bases stayed unmatched. Germline lookup yields CDR1 SGHRS and CDR2 YFSETQ. The CDR3 spells CASSPGTGGAYGYTF. In DNA, the CDR3 is TGCGCCAGCAGCCCCGGGACAGGGGGAGCTTATGGCTACACCTTC.

The chain combines TRBV7-2 with TRBJ1-1; 9 bases line up with TRBD1. Germline assignment: CDR1 SGHTA and CDR2 FQGNSA. V was pared by 6 bases and J by 0 bases, with 2 bases of the junction left unmatched. The CDR3 totals 14 residues. CDR3 nucleotides: TGTGCCAGCAGTAACAGGGGGCTGAACACTGAAGCTTTCTTT. Encoded protein: CASSNRGLNTEAFF. The whole variable domain, filled in from reference TRBV7-2 and TRBJ1-1, reads GAGVSQSPSNKVTEKGKDVELRCDPISGHTALYWYRQSLGQGLEFLIYFQGNSAPDKSGLPSDRFSAERTGGSVSTLTIQRTQQEDSAVYLCASSNRGLNTEAFFGQGTRLTVV.

The V and J genes are TRBV20-1 and TRBJ2-5, with 14 bases identical to TRBD2. The CDR3 consists of 16 residues. Germline CDR1 is DFQATT and CDR2 is SNEGSKA (reference sequence). Trimming at V came to 1 base and at J to 0 bases, leaving 1 base not matched to a gene. CDR3 DNA: TGCAGTGCTAGAGGACTAGCGGGAGGGAACCAAGAGACCCAGTACTTC. Translating it yields CSARGLAGGNQETQYF.